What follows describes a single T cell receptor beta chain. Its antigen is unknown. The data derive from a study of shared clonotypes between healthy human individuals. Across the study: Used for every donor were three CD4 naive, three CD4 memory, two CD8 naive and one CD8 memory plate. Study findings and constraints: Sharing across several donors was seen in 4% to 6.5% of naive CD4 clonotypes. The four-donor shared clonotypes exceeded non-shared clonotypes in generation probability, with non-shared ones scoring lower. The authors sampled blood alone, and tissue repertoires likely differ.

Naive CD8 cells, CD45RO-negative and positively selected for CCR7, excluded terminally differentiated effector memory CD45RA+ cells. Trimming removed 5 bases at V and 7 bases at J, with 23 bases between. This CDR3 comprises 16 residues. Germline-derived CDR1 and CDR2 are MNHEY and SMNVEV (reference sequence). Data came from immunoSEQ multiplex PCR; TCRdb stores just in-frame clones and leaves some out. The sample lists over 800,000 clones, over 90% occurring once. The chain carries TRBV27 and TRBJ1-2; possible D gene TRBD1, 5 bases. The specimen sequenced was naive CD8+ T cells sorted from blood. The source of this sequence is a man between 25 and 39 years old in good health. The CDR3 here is CASSPNPPDRFAGYTF. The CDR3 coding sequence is TGTGCCAGCAGTCCCAACCCTCCCGACAGATTCGCTGGCTACACCTTC.